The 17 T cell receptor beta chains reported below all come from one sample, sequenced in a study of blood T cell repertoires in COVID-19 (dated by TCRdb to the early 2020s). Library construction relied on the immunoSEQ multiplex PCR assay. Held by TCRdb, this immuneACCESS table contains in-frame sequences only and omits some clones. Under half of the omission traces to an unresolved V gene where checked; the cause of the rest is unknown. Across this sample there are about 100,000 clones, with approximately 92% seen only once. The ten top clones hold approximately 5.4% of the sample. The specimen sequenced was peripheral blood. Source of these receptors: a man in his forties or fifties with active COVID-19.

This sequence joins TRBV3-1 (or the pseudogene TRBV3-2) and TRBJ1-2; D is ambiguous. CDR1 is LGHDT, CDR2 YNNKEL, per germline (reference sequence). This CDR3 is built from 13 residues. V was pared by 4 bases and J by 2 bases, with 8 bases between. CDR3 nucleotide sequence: TGTGCCAGCAGCCCCCAGGCAAACTATGGCTACACCTTC. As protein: CASSPQANYGYTF.

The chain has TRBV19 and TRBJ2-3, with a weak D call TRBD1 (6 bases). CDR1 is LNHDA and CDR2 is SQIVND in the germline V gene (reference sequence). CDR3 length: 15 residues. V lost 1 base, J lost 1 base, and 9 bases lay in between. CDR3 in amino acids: CASSIGKGGTDTQYF. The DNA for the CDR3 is TGTGCCAGTAGTATAGGAAAGGGGGGCACAGATACGCAGTATTTT.

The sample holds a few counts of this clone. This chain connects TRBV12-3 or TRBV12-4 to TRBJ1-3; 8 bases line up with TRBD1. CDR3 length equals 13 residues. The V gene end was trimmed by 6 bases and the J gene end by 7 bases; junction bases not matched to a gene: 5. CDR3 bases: TGTGCCAGCAGCCCCGGACAGGGTAACACCATATATTTT. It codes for CASSPGQGNTIYF.

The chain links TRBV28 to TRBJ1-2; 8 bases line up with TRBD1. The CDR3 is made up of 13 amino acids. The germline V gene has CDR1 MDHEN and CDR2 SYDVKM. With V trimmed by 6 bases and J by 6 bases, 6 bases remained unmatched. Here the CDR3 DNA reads TGTGCCAGCAGCCCGACACAGGGGGATGGCTACACCTTC. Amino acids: CASSPTQGDGYTF.

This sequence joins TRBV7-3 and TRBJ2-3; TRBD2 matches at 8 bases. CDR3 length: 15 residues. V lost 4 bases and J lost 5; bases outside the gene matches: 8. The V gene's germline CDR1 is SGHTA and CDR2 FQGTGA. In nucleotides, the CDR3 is TGTGCCAGCAGCTCCTCCGGGGGGGTAGGAGATACGCAGTATTTT. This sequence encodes CASSSSGGVGDTQYF.

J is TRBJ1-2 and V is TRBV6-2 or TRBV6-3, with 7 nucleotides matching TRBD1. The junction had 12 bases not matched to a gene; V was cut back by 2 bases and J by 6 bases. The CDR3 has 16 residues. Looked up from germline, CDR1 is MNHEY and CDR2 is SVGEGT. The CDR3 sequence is CASSYGGQTGRDGYTF. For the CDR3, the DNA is TGTGCCAGCAGTTACGGAGGGCAGACAGGGCGTGATGGCTACACCTTC.

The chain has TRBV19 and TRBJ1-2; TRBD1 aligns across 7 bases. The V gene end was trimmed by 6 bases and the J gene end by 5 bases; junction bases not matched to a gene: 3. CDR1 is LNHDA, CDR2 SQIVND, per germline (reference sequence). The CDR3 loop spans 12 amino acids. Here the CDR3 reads CASRLGQYGYTF. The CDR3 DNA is TGTGCCAGTAGGCTGGGACAGTATGGCTACACCTTC.

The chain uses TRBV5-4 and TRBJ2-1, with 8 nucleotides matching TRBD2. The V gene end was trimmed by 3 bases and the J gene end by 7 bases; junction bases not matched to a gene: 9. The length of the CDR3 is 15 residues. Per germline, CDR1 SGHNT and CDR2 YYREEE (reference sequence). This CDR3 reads CASSSQAGVVNEQFF. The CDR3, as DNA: TGTGCCAGCAGCTCCCAAGCGGGAGTTGTAAATGAGCAGTTCTTC.

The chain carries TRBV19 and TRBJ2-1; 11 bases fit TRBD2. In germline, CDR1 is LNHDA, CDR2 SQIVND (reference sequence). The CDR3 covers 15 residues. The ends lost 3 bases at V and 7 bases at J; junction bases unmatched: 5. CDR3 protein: CASSITSGSGNEQFF. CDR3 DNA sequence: TGTGCCAGTAGTATCACTAGCGGGAGTGGAAATGAGCAGTTCTTC. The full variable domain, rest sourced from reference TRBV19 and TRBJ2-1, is DGGITQSPKYLFRKEGQNVTLSCEQNLNHDAMYWYRQDPGQGLRLIYYSQIVNDFQKGDIAEGYSVSREKKESFPLTVTSAQKNPTAFYLCASSITSGSGNEQFFGPGTRLTVL.

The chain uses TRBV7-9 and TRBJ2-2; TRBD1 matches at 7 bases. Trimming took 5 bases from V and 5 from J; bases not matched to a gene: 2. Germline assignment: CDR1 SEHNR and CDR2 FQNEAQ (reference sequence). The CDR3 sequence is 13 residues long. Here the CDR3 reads CASSTRGTGELFF. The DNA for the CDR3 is TGTGCCAGCAGCACCAGGGGGACCGGGGAGCTGTTTTTT.

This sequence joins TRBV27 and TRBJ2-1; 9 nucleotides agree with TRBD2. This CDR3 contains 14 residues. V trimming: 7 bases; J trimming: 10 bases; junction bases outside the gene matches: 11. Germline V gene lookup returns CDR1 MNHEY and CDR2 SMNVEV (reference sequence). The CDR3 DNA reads TGTGCCAGCACGAGAGCGGGAGGTTCGTCGGAGCAGTTCTTC. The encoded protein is CASTRAGGSSEQFF.

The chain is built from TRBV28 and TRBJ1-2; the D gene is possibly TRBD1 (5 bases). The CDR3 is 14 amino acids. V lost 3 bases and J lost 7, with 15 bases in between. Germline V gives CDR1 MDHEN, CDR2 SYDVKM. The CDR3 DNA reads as TGTGCCAGCAGTTTGCAGGGCCCAACGGGTGGCTACACCTTC. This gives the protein CASSLQGPTGGYTF.

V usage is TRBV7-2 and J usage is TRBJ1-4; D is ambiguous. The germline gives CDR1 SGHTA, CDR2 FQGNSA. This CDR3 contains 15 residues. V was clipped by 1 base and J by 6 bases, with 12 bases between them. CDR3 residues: CASSLVLGSDEKLFF. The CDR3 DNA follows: TGTGCCAGCAGCTTAGTTCTGGGGAGCGATGAAAAACTGTTTTTT.

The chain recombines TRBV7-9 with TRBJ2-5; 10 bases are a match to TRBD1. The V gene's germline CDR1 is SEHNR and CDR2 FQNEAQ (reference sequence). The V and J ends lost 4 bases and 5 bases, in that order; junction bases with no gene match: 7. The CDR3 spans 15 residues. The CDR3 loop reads CASSSQTGGRETQYF. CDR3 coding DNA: TGTGCCAGCAGCTCCCAGACAGGGGGCAGGGAGACCCAGTACTTC. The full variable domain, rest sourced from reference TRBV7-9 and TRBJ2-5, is DTGVSQNPRHKITKRGQNVTFRCDPISEHNRLYWYRQTLGQGPEFLTYFQNEAQLEKSRLLSDRFSAERPKGSFSTLEIQRTEQGDSAMYLCASSSQTGGRETQYFGPGTRLLVL.

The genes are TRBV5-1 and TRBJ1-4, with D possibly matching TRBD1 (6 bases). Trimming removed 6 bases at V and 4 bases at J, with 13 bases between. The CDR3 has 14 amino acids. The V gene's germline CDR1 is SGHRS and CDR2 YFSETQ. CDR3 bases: TGCGCCAGCAAAGAGACAGGTGATAATGAAAAACTGTTTTTT. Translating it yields CASKETGDNEKLFF. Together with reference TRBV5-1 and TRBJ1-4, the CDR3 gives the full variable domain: KAGVTQTPRYLIKTRGQQVTLSCSPISGHRSVSWYQQTPGQGLQFLFEYFSETQRNKGNFPGRFSGRQFSNSRSEMNVSTLELGDSALYLCASKETGDNEKLFFGSGTQLSVL.

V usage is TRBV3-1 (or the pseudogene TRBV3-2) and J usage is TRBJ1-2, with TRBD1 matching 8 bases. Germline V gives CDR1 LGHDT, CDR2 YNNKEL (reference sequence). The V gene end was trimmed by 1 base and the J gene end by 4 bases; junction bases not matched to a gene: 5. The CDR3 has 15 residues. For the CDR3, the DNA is TGTGCCAGCAGCCAAGGACAGGGGAAATCCTATGGCTACACCTTC. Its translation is CASSQGQGKSYGYTF.

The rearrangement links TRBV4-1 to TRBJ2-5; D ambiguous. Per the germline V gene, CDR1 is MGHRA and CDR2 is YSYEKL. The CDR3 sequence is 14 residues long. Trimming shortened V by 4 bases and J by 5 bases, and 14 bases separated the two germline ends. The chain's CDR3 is CASSPPSDLETQYF. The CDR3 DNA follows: TGCGCCAGCAGCCCCCCGAGCGACTTGGAGACCCAGTACTTC.